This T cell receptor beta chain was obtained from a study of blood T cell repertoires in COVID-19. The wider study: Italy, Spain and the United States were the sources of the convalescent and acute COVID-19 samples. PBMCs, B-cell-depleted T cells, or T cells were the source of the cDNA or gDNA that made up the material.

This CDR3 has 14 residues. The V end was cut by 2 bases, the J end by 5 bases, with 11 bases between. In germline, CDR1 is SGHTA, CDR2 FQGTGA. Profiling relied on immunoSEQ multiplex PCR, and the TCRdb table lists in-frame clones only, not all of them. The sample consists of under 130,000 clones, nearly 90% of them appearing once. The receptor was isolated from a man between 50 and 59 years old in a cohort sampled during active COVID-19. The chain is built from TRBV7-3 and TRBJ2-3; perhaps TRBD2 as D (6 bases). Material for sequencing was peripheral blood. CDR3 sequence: CASSLGGARDTQYF. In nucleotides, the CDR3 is TGTGCCAGCAGCTTAGGCGGGGCCCGAGATACGCAGTATTTT.